This note documents a single T cell receptor beta chain sequence. This clonotype was counted many times. The antigen it recognizes is unknown. No clone much larger than this one lies a single base away; base qualities are absent. Ficoll-Paque density gradient centrifugation was the method used to isolate PBMCs. This specimen belongs to a study of T-cell memory formation after mild COVID-19 (dated by TCRdb to the early 2020s). Regarding the complete study: TCR sequence clusters from the two donors were found to be largely donor specific. In two donors, T-cell clones that expanded and contracted after mild COVID-19 were tracked by sequencing TCRalpha and TCRbeta repertoires over time. Two young, previously healthy adult volunteers made up the cohort, one male and one female. Results the study describes overall, beyond this receptor: Clones that contracted from day 15 to 85 showed balanced CD4/CD8 phenotypes, whereas a second wave of clones that expanded from day 15 to 37 leaned towards CD4+. Only two mild cases were covered by the study, and larger cohorts that include severe cases with pre-infection samples were considered necessary. The detection of some responding clones in pre-infection memory suggests that pre-existing cross-reactive memory T cells joined the SARS-CoV-2 response. Contracting CD4+ clones turned up mainly in the CM and EM memory subsets, whereas EMRA was where CD8+ clones were enriched. SARS-CoV-2 specificity was not confirmed for the second-wave clones peaking on day 37.

From V the trimming removes 4 bases and from J it removes 0 bases, while the gene matches leave 2 bases of the junction unaccounted for. Taken from the germline V gene, the CDR1 and CDR2 loops are SGHRS and YFSETQ. There are 15 amino acids in the CDR3, from cysteine to phenylalanine inclusive. The sequence is cut down to CDR3 DNA, 45 bases in frame from base 1. Sequencer: Illumina NovaSeq 6000. TCRalpha and TCRbeta cDNA libraries were constructed by 5'RACE with constant-segment primers, with sample barcodes and unique molecular identifiers being introduced. RNA was extracted from every sample with Trizol reagent. Library amplification was performed in two PCR steps, and a second sample barcode and Illumina TruSeq adapters were introduced in the second step. Sequencing of the libraries was done on an Illumina NovaSeq, producing 2 x 150 bp paired-end reads. From the authors' description of their analysis: The reads were demultiplexed and collapsed into UMI-guided consensus sequences using migec v1.2.7. Using mixcr v2.1.11, the UMI consensuses were aligned to TRA and TRB V and J templates and assembled into clonotypes. Expanded or contracted clonotypes were those called significant by both edgeR and NoisET, with noise models trained on biological replicates. edgeR calls used a false discovery rate-adjusted p below 0.01 and a log2 fold-change threshold of 1. As an exploratory analysis of dynamics, max-normalized trajectories of the 1000 most abundant clonotypes were examined with PCA combined with hierarchical clustering. Separately sequenced CD4+ and CD8+ repertoires were used to assign a CD4 or CD8 phenotype to each responding clone. Through fastp at Q25 and MiXCR, TCRdb rebuilt clones from the public reads, retaining in-frame beta chains. Identical CDR3 protein sequences are pooled into one entry, listed with their most common genes and DNA. V and J calls and clone size were set by TCRdb, not the authors. The sample yields about 560,000 distinct CDR3 sequences; approximately 19% were counted once. The ten largest clonotypes hold about 11% of the sample.

What was sequenced was PBMCs or a T cell subset sorted from them (not recorded which). Recombination joined TRBV5-1 with TRBJ1-5; TRBD1 agrees with 9 junctional bases. The clonotype comes from an adult woman who had mild COVID-19 (a few samples of this study predate the infection). The sample titles of this study are shuffled in the database, so cell type and time point are left out; the donor was told from shared clones. The nucleotides are TGCGCCAGCAGCAAGGACAGGGGTAGCAATCAGCCCCAGCATTTT. It codes for CASSKDRGSNQPQHF.